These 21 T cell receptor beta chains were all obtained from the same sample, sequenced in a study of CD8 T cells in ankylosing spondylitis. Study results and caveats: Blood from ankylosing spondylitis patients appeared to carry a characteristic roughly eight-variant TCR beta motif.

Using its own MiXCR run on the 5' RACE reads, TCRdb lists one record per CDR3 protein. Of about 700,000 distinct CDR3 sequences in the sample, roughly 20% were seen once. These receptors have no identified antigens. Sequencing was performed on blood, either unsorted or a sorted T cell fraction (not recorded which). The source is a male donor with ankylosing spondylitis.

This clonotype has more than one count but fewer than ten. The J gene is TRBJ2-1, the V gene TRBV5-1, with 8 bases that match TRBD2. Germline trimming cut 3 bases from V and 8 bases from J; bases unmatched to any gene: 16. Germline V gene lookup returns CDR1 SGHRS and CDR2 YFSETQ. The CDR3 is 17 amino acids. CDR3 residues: CASSSPLWAGGSDEQFF. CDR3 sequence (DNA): TGCGCCAGCAGCTCCCCCCTGTGGGCGGGGGGTAGCGATGAGCAGTTCTTC.

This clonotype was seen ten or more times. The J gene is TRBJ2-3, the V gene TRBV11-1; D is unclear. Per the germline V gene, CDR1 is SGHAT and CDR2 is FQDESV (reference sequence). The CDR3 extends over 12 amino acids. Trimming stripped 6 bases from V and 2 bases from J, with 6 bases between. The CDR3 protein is CASSQATDTQYF. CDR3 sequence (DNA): TGTGCCAGCAGTCAAGCCACAGATACGCAGTATTTT.

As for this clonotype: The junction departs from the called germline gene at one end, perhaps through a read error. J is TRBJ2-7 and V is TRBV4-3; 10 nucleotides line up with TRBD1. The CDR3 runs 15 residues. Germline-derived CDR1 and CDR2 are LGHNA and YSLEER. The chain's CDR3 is CASSQDSGQGYDQYF. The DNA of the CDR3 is TGCGCCAGCAGCCAAGATTCGGGACAGGGGTACGATCAGTACTTC.

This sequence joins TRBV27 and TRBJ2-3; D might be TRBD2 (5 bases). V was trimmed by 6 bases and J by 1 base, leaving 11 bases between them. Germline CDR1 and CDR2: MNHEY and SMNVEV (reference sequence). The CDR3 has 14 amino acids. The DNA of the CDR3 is TGTGCCAGCAGGCGTAGCGAGGGCACAGATACGCAGTATTTT. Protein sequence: CASRRSEGTDTQYF.

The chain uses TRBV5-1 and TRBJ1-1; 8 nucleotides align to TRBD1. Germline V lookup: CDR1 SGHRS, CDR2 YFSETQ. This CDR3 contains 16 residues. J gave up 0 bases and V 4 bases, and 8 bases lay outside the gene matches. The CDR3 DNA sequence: TGCGCCAGCAGCCCGACAGGGGACCACATGAACACTGAAGCTTTCTTT. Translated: CASSPTGDHMNTEAFF.

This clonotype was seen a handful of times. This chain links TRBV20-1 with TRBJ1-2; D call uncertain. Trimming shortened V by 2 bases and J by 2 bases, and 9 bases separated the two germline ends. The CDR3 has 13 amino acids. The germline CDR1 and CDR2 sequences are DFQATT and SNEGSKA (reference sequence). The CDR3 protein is CSARRTENYGYTF. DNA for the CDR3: TGCAGTGCTAGAAGGACGGAAAACTATGGCTACACCTTC.

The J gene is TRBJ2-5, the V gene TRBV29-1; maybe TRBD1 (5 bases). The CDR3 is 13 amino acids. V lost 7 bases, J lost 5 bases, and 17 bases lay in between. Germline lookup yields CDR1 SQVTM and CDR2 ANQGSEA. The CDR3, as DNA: TGCAGCGCATTAACGACAGCGAGGGAGACCCAGTACTTC. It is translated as CSALTTARETQYF.

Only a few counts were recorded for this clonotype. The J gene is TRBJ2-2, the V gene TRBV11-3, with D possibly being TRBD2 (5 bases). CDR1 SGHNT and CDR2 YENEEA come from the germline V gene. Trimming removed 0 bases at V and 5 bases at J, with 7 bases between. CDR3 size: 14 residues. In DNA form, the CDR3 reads TGTGCCAGCAGCTTAGATGGGGAGACCGGGGAGCTGTTTTTT. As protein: CASSLDGETGELFF.

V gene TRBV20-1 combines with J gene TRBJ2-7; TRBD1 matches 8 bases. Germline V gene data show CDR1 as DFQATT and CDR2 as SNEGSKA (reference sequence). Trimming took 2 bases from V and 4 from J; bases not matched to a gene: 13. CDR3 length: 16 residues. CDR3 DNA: TGCAGTGCTAGACTGGCCGGGGACAGGATGTTGTACGAGCAGTACTTC. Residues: CSARLAGDRMLYEQYF.

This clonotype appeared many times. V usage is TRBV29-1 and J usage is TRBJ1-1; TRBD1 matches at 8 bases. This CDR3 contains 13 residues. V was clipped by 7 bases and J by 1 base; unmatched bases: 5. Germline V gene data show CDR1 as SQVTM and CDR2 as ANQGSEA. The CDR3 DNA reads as TGCAGCGCGTCAGGACAGGGGAACACTGAAGCTTTCTTT. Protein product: CSASGQGNTEAFF.

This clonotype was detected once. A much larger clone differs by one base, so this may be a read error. CDR3 in DNA: TGTGCCAGCAGCGAATCAGGGAGCACTGAAGCTTTCTTT. Protein product: CASSESGSTEAFF. The J gene is TRBJ1-1, the V gene TRBV7-3; D perhaps matches TRBD1 (5 bases). This CDR3 spans 13 amino acids. V lost 5 bases and J lost 4, with 11 bases in between. Germline V gene data show CDR1 as SGHTA and CDR2 as FQGTGA.

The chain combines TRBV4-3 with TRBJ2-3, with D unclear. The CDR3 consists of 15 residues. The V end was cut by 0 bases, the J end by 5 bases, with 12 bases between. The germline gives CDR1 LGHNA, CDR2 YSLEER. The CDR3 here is CASSQDLAEGDTQYF. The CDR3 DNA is TGCGCCAGCAGCCAAGATTTGGCGGAAGGAGATACGCAGTATTTT.

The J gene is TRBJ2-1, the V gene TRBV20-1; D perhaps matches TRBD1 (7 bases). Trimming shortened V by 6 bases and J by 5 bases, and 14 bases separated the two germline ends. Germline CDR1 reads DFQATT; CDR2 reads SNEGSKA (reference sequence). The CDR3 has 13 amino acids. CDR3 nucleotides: TGCAGTGCCTGGAGGGGGCTGGACAATGAGCAGTTCTTC. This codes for CSAWRGLDNEQFF.

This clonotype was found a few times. The CDR3 coding sequence is TGCGCCAGCAGCTTGGAGGGACAGGGCGTCGATGGCTACACCTTC. It translates to CASSLEGQGVDGYTF. This rearrangement joins TRBV5-1 to TRBJ1-2, with 9 bases matching TRBD1. The CDR3 extends over 15 amino acids. Germline V CDR1 and CDR2: SGHRS, YFSETQ. V lost 0 bases and J lost 6; bases outside the gene matches: 6. The full variable domain, rest sourced from reference TRBV5-1 and TRBJ1-2, is KAGVTQTPRYLIKTRGQQVTLSCSPISGHRSVSWYQQTPGQGLQFLFEYFSETQRNKGNFPGRFSGRQFSNSRSEMNVSTLELGDSALYLCASSLEGQGVDGYTFGSGTRLTVV.

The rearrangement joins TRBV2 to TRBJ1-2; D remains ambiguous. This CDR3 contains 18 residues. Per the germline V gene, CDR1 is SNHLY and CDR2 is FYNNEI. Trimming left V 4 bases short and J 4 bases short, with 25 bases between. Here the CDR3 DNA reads TGTGCCAGCAGTGGGCTCGGCGCGGTCGCCCAAGTGGTCTATGGCTACACCTTC. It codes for CASSGLGAVAQVVYGYTF.

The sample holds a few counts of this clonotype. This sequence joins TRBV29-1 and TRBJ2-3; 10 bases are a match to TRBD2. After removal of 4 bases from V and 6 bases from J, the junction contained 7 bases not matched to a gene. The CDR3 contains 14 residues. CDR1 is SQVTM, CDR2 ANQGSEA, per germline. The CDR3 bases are TGCAGCGTTGGCCTAGCGGGAGTTTCTGATACGCAGTATTTT. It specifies CSVGLAGVSDTQYF.

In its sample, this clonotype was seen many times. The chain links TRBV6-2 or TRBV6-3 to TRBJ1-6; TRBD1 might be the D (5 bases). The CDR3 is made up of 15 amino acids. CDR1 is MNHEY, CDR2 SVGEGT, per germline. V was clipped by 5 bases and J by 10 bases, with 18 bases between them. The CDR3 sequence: CASSTALSTASPLHF. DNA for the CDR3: TGTGCCAGCAGTACCGCCCTTTCGACAGCCTCACCCCTCCACTTT.

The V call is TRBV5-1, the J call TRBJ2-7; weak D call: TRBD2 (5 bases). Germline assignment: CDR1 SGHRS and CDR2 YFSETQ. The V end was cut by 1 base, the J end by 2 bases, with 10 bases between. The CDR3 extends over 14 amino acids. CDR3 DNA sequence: TGCGCCAGCAGCTTGTTTGAGGAGGCCTACGAGCAGTACTTC. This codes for CASSLFEEAYEQYF.

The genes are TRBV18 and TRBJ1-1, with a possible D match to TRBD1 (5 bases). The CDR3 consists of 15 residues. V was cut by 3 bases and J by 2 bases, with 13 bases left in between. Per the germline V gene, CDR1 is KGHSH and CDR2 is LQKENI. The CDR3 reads CASSPIGAVNTEAFF. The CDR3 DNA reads TGTGCCAGCTCACCCATCGGGGCGGTTAACACTGAAGCTTTCTTT.

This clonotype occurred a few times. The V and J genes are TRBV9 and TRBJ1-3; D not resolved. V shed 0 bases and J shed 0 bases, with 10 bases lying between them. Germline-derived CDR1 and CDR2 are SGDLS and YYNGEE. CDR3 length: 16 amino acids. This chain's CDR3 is CASSVVPGSSGNTIYF. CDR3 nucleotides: TGTGCCAGCAGCGTAGTCCCGGGTAGCTCTGGAAACACCATATATTTT.

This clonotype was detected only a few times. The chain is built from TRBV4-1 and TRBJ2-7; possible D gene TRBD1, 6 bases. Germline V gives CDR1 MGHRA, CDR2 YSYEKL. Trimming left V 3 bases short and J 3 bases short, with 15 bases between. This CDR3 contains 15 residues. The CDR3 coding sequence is TGCGCCAGCAGCCAGACCCGGGACACAAACTACGAGCAGTACTTC. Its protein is CASSQTRDTNYEQYF.